This T cell receptor (beta chain) appears in the sequencing data of a study of regulatory T cells in long-lasting Graves disease. Study-level points and caveats: A greater number of public clonotypes (more than 2,500) was shared by persistent patients than by new patients (approximately 910). Compared with new cases, persistent Graves' patients showed reduced TCR diversity. Peripheral blood alone, not thyroid tissue, underwent study.

CDR1 is LNHDA and CDR2 is SQIVND in the germline V gene (reference sequence). The V and J ends lost 3 bases and 2 bases, in that order; junction bases with no gene match: 4. The CDR3 is made up of 15 amino acids. Library construction for TCR beta used iRepertoire HTBI primers and Arm-PCR of CDR3 regions. One entry per CDR3 protein results from TCRdb running MiXCR on the multiplex PCR reads. The data hold hundreds of thousands of distinct CDR3 sequences, with around 20% observed a single time. Time point in this sample: persistent/refractory GD, antithyroid drugs over 5 years with positive TRAb. With RNA extracted from PBMCs as input, the TCR library was made. Patients came through an endocrinology department, and that department was in Xi'an, China. Concerning this clonotype itself: Its cognate antigen is unknown.

Specimen: peripheral blood mononuclear cells (PBMCs), collected when the disease was refractory, from a patient treated with antithyroid drugs. The receptor's source is a female donor with Graves disease. The chain recombines TRBV19 with TRBJ1-1; 9 nucleotides align to TRBD1. The CDR3 coding sequence is TGTGCCAGTAGTATGACAGGGGGAGGAAACACTGAAGCTTTCTTT. The encoded protein is CASSMTGGGNTEAFF.